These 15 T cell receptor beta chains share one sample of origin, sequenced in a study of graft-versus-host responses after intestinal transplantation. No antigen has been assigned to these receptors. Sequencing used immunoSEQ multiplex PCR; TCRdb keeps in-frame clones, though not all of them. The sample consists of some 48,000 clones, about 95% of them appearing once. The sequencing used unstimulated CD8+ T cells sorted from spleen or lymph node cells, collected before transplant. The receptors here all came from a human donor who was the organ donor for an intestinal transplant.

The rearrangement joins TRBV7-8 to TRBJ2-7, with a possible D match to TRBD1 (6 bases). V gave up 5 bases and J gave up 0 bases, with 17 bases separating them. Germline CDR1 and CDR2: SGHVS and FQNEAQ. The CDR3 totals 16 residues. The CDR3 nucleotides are TGTGCCAGCAGCCTACCCAGCCAGGGGCACTCCTACGAGCAGTACTTC. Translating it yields CASSLPSQGHSYEQYF.

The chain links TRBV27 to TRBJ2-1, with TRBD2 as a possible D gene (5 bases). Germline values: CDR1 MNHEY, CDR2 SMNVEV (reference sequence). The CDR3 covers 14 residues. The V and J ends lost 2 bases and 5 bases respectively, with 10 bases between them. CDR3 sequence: CASSLRGSHNEQFF. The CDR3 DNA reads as TGTGCCAGCAGTTTACGGGGTTCCCACAATGAGCAGTTCTTC.

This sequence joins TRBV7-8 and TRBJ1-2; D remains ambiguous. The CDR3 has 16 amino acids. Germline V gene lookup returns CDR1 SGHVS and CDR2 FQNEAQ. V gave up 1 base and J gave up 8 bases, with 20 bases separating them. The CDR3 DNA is TGTGCCAGCAGCTTAGTATGGGAGAATTACAGCCGAGGCTACACCTTC. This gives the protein CASSLVWENYSRGYTF.

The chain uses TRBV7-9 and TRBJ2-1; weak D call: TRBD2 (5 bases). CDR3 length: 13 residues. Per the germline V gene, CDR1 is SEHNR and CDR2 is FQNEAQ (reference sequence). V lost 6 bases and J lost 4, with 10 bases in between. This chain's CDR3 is CASSSGDYNEQFF. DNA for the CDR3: TGTGCCAGCAGTTCCGGGGATTACAATGAGCAGTTCTTC.

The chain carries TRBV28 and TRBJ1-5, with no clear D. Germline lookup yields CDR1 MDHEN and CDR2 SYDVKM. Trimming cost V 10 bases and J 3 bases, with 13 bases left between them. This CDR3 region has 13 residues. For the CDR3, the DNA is TGTGCCACCGCATACGGACTCAATCAGCCCCAGCATTTT. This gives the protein CATAYGLNQPQHF. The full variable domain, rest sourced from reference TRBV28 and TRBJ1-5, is DVKVTQSSRYLVKRTGEKVFLECVQDMDHENMFWYRQDPGLGLRLIYFSYDVKMKEKGDIPEGYSVSREKKERFSLILESASTNQTSMYLCATAYGLNQPQHFGDGTRLSIL.

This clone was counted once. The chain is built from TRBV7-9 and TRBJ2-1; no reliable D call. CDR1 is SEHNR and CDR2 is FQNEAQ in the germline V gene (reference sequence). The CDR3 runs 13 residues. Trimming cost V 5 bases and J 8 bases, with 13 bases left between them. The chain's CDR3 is CASSRRFPDEQFF. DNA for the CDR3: TGTGCCAGCAGCCGCCGATTCCCGGATGAGCAGTTCTTC.

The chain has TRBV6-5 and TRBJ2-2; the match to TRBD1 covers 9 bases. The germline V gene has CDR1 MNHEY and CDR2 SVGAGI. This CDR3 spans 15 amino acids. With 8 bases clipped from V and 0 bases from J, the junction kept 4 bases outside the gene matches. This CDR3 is CASRDRGANTGELFF. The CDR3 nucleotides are TGTGCCAGCCGAGACAGGGGGGCGAACACCGGGGAGCTGTTTTTT.

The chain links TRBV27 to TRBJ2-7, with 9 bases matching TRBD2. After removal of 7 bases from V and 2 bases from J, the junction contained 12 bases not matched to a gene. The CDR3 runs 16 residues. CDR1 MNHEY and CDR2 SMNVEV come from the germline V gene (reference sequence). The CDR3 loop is CASTGLGAGGPYEQYF. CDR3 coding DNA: TGTGCCAGCACAGGTTTGGGAGCGGGGGGCCCCTACGAGCAGTACTTC.

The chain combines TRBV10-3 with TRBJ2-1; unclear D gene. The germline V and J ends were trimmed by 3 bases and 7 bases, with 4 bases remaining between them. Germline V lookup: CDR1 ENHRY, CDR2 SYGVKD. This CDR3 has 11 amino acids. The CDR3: CAISDVNEQFF. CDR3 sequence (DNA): TGTGCCATCAGTGACGTAAATGAGCAGTTCTTC.

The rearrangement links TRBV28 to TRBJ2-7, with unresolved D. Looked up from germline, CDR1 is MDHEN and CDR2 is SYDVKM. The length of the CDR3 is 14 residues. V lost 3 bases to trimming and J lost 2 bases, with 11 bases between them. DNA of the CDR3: TGTGCCAGCAGTTTCTCCCCCGAGGCCTACGAGCAGTACTTC. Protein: CASSFSPEAYEQYF.

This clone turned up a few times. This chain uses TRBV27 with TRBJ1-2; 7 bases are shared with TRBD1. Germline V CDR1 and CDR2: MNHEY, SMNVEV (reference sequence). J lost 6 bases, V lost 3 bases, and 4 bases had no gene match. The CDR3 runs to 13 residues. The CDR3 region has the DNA TGTGCCAGCAGTTTCGGCAGGGGGGATGGCTACACCTTC. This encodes CASSFGRGDGYTF.

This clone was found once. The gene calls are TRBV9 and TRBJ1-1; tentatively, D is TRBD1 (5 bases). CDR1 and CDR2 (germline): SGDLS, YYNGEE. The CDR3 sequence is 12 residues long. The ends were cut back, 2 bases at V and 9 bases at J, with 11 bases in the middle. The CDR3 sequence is CASSVLGDKAFF. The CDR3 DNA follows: TGTGCCAGCAGCGTTTTAGGGGATAAAGCTTTCTTT.

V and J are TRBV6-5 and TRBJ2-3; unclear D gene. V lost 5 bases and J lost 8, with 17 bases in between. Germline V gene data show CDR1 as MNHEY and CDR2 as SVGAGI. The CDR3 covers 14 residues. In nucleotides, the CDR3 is TGTGCCAGCAGTGGAAATGCTCCGTCGGGTACGCAGTATTTT. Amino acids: CASSGNAPSGTQYF.

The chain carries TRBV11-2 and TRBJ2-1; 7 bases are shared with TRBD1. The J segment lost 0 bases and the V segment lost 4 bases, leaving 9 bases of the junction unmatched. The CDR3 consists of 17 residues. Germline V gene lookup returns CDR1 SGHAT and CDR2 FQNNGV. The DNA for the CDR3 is TGTGCCAGCAGCTCACACACAGGGGCAAGCTCCTACAATGAGCAGTTCTTC. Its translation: CASSSHTGASSYNEQFF.

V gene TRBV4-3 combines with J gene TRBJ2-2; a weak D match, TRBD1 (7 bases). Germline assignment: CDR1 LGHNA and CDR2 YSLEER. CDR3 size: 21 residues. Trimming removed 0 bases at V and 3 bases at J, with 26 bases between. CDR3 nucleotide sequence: TGCGCCAGCAGCCAAGATATTTTTCCATTGCGGGACAGCGGACACACCGGGGAGCTGTTTTTT. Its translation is CASSQDIFPLRDSGHTGELFF.